The present entry profiles one TCR beta chain with its context. This clonotype was counted a few times. Which antigen it targets is not known. Base quality data are lacking; no much larger clone is found one base away. This record comes from a study of T cells after yellow fever vaccination (dated by TCRdb to about 2019). General notes on the study: The SMART-Seq v4 Ultra Low Input RNA kit was used to prepare libraries from fractions with low cell numbers. Bulk PBMC replicates and cell subsets were isolated from blood drawn at multiple timepoints before and after both primary and secondary immunization. To track T-cell clones before and after primary and booster YFV17D yellow fever vaccination, bulk TCR alpha and beta repertoires were sequenced longitudinally. The cohort comprised two healthy male donors, one aged 18 to 30 and one aged 30 to 39 years. What the work shows at the level of the full study, not this receptor alone: Because only two donors were included in the study, the extent to which the findings can be generalized is limited. FACS-sorted repertoires could contain abundant contaminating clonotypes from the bulk population, so computational filtering was required. A small fraction of clonotypes appeared in both the CD4 and CD8 compartments, likely as a result of convergent recombination. Compared with the primary T-cell response, the secondary T-cell response was faster but weaker, reaching its peak on day 5 rather than on day 15. Most clones expanded after primary vaccination (approximately 97% of CD4 and approximately 90% of CD8) were re-detected after the booster, suggesting that broad memory maintenance occurred.

Trimming costs V 1 base and J 0 bases, and their ends lie 7 bases apart. The germline V gene encodes CDR1 SGHTA and CDR2 FQGNSA. Measured from the cysteine to the phenylalanine, the CDR3 is 15 residues long. The kept DNA is CDR3 alone, 45 bases in frame from the first base. The treatment or condition label of this sample denotes: live attenuated yellow fever vaccine strain. At each blood-draw timepoint, two biological replicates of bulk PBMCs were obtained. PBMCs were isolated from peripheral blood using a standard Ficoll-Paque protocol. TriZol was used to extract RNA from bulk PBMCs, from CD4 and CD8 fractions, and from dextramer-positive and dextramer-negative fractions. The sample was run on an Illumina NovaSeq 6000. Synthesis of TCR cDNA relied on 5'RACE template switching, a step that introduced a universal primer site along with unique molecular identifiers. Priming for cDNA synthesis came from both the TCR alpha and TCR beta constant segments. Library amplification involved two PCR steps, and the second step added sample barcodes and sequencing adapters. Sequencing of libraries was done on Illumina HiSeq 2500 (2x100 bp) or NovaSeq (2x150 bp). The source study handled its data this way. MIGEC handled demultiplexing of reads and collapsing into UMI consensus sequences, while MiXCR performed V(D)J alignment. Clonotypes responding to the vaccine were identified with edgeR on replicate PBMC samples, with the criteria of FDR below 0.01 and a log2 fold change above 5 up to day 15. Each bulk clonotype was labeled CD4 or CD8 based on which sequenced repertoire, CD4 or CD8, contained the clonotype at higher abundance. TCRdb reprocessing: public reads trimmed at Q25 with fastp, clones called with MiXCR, in-frame beta chains kept. All rows with the same CDR3 protein become a single entry with the most common DNA and genes. These V and J calls derive from TCRdb rather than the authors' analysis. Across this sample there are hundreds of thousands of distinct CDR3 sequences, with roughly 3.5% seen only once. The top ten constitute 23% of the sample.

The clonotype comes from a man between 18 and 29 years old who received the YFV17D yellow fever vaccine. Sequencing was performed on PBMCs, taken on the day of the yellow fever booster vaccination. The V gene is TRBV7-2 and the J gene is TRBJ1-5; no D gene is confidently identified. In nucleotide form, the sequence is TGTGCCAGCAGCTTAGAGCAGCTTAGCAATCAGCCCCAGCATTTT. This gives the protein CASSLEQLSNQPQHF.